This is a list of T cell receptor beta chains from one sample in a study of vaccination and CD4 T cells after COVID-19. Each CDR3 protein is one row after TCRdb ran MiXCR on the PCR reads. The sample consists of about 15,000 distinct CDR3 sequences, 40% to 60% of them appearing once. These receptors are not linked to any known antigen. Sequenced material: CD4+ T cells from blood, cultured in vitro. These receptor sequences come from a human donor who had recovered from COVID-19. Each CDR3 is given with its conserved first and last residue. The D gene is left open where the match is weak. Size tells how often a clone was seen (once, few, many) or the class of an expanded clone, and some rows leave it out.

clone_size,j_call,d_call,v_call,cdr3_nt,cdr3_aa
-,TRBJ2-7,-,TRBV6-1,TGTGCCAGCAGTGAAATTCTGGACAGAGGCGAGCAGTACTTC,CASSEILDRGEQYF
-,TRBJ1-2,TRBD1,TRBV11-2,TGTGCCAGCAGCTTAGACACAGGGGGCAGCTATGGCTACACCTTC,CASSLDTGGSYGYTF
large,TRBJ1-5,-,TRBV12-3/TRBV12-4,TGTGCCAGCAGTTTAGTCTCGACACAAAATAGCAATCAGCCCCAGCATTTT,CASSLVSTQNSNQPQHF
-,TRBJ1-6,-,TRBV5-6,TGTGCCAGCAGCGTTTACCGGGCACCCATCTCACCCCTCCACTTT,CASSVYRAPISPLHF
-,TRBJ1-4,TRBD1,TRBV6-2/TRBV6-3,TGTGCCAGCAGCACCCGGGACAGTGGTGAAAAACTGTTTTTT,CASSTRDSGEKLFF
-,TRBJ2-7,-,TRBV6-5,TGTGCCAGCAGTTACAATCAGCCCTTAATAGGCGGCTACGAGCAGTACTTC,CASSYNQPLIGGYEQYF
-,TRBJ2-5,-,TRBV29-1,TGCAGCGAGGCCAAGATCACCGGGACCCAGTACTTC,CSEAKITGTQYF
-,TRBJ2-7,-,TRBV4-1,TGCGCCAGCAGCCAGGAGGCGAGTCTTAGGCGGGACGGCTACGAGCAGTACTTC,CASSQEASLRRDGYEQYF
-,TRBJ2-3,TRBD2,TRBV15,TGTGCCACCAGCGGGGGACTAGCGGGAGACACAGATACGCAGTATTTT,CATSGGLAGDTDTQYF
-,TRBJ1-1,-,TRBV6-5,TGTGCCAACAGTTACGGCGGAGTCACTGAAGCTTTCTTT,CANSYGGVTEAFF
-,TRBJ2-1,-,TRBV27,TGTGCCAGCAGTTTACAACGATTACAGGGCCATGAGCAGTTCTTC,CASSLQRLQGHEQFF
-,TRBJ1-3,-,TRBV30,TGTGCCTGGAGTCCGGGGGGCTCTGGAAACACCATATATTTT,CAWSPGGSGNTIYF
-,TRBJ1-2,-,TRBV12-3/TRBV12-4,TGTGCCAGCAGTTTAAGTTGGGGTTTATATGGCTACACCTTC,CASSLSWGLYGYTF
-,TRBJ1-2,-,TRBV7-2,TGTGCCAGCAGCTTAGAAGTGGGCGATTATGGCTACACCTTC,CASSLEVGDYGYTF
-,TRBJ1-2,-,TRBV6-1,TGTGCCAGCAGTCCCACGGGTCTATTTGGCTACACCTTC,CASSPTGLFGYTF
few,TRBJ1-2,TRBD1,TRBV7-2,TGTGCCAGCAGCTTGACCGGGACAGCCCCCTATGGCTACACCTTC,CASSLTGTAPYGYTF
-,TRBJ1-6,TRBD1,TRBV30,TGTGCCTGGAGTGTCCGACAGGGGAATTCACCCCTCCACTTT,CAWSVRQGNSPLHF
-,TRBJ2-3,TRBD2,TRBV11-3,TGTGCCAGCAGCCCGGGACTAGCGGGAGGTGGTACGCAGTATTTT,CASSPGLAGGGTQYF
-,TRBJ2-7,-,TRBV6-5,TGTGCCAGCAGTTACTCGAGGCTCAGCCCCTACGAGCAGTACTTC,CASSYSRLSPYEQYF
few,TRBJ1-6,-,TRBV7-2,TGTGCCAGCAGCTATATCCGGGCTGATAATTCACCCCTCCACTTT,CASSYIRADNSPLHF
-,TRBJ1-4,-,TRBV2,TGTGCCAGCAGTGAAGGGCGAACTAATGAAAAACTGTTTTTT,CASSEGRTNEKLFF
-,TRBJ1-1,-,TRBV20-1,TGCAGTGCTAGAGGCTCCCCACTCGGGACGGGAATGAACACTGAAGCTTTCTTT,CSARGSPLGTGMNTEAFF
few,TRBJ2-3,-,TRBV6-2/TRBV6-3,TGTGCCAGCAAGCGGTTAGAGCTGACAGATACGCAGTATTTT,CASKRLELTDTQYF
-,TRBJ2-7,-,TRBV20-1,TGCAGTGCTAGATCCGGACAGTCTGTTGGCTACGAGCAGTACTTC,CSARSGQSVGYEQYF
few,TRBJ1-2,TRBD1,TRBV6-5,TGTGCCAGCAGTTATTTAAGGGGGCGCGATGGCTACACCTTC,CASSYLRGRDGYTF
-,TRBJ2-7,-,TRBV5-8,TGTGCCAGCAGCACCCGACACTCCTACGAGCAGTACTTC,CASSTRHSYEQYF